One sample yielded the 6 T cell receptor beta chains listed below, sequenced in a study of Ad26.COV2.S vaccination and SARS-CoV-2 variants. Generated by immunoSEQ multiplex PCR, the TCRdb table keeps only in-frame clones and is missing some. The table has about 100,000 clones, over 70% seen once. The material sequenced was peripheral blood, taken after recovery from COVID-19. The source of these receptors is a human donor who had recovered from COVID-19.

The chain couples TRBV2 to TRBJ2-1, with a possible D match to TRBD1 (6 bases). The V and J ends lost 3 bases and 4 bases respectively, with 13 bases between them. Germline assignment: CDR1 SNHLY and CDR2 FYNNEI. CDR3 length: 15 amino acids. CDR3 amino acids: CASSEVGQGYNEQFF. As DNA, the CDR3 is TGTGCCAGCAGTGAGGTAGGGCAGGGGTACAATGAGCAGTTCTTC.

The V and J genes are TRBV10-3 and TRBJ2-5; maybe TRBD2 (5 bases). Germline V lookup: CDR1 ENHRY, CDR2 SYGVKD. Trimming stripped 4 bases from V and 4 bases from J, with 10 bases between. The CDR3 is 13 residues long. The CDR3 nucleotides read TGTGCCATCAGTGCGGGGAAAGGAGAGACCCAGTACTTC. Protein product: CAISAGKGETQYF.

The genes are TRBV18 and TRBJ2-5; 7 bases are a match to TRBD1. With V trimmed by 4 bases and J by 4 bases, 3 bases remained unmatched. The CDR3 has 13 amino acids. The germline V gene encodes CDR1 KGHSH and CDR2 LQKENI. CDR3 sequence (DNA): TGTGCCAGCTCACGCAGACAGGGAGAGACCCAGTACTTC. Translation: CASSRRQGETQYF.

The chain is built from TRBV25-1 and TRBJ2-3; D may be TRBD1 (5 bases). Trimming removed 2 bases from V and 6 bases from J, with 21 bases in between. Germline lookup yields CDR1 MGHDK and CDR2 SYGVNS. The CDR3 covers 17 residues. Here the CDR3 reads CASSERGGDLYSDTQYF. CDR3 DNA: TGTGCCAGCAGTGAAAGGGGCGGAGACTTATATTCGGATACGCAGTATTTT.

This chain connects TRBV19 to TRBJ1-3; 7 positions match TRBD1. The CDR3 length is 17 residues. J gave up 0 bases and V 0 bases, and 5 bases lay outside the gene matches. Germline loops: CDR1 LNHDA, CDR2 SQIVND (reference sequence). The CDR3 sequence is CASSIERTGYSGNTIYF. The CDR3 DNA sequence: TGTGCCAGTAGTATAGAAAGGACAGGATACTCTGGAAACACCATATATTTT.

This clone was observed a handful of times. The chain combines TRBV4-2 with TRBJ1-6, with TRBD1 matching over 7 bases. Per the germline V gene, CDR1 is LGHNA and CDR2 is YNFKEQ. V was pared by 4 bases and J by 8 bases, with 8 bases of the junction left unmatched. This CDR3 spans 15 amino acids. As DNA, the CDR3 is TGTGCCAGCAGCCCCAGGGGACAGATGGATTCACCCCTCCACTTT. Its translation is CASSPRGQMDSPLHF.